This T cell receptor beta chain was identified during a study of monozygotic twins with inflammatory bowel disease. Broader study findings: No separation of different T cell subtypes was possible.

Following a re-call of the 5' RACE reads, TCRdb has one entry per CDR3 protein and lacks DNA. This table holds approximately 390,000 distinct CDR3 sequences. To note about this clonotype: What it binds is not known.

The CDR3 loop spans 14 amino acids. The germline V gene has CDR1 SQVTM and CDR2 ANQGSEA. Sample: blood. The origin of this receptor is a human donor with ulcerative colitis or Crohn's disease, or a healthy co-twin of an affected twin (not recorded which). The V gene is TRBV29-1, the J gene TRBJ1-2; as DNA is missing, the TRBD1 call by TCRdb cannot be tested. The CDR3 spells CSVVAGRGSYGYTF.